A single sample is the source of the 23 T cell receptor beta chains below, sequenced in a study of neurological immune-mediated disorders. TCRdb reprocessed the 5' RACE reads via MiXCR and lists one record per CDR3 protein. The table lists around 47,000 distinct CDR3 sequences, roughly 21% of them singletons. This sample's time point: technical triplicate 3. Sequences were obtained from PBMCs. The receptor source for this set is a man in his 60s with HTLV-1-associated myelopathy (HAM/TSP).

This clonotype appeared many times. V and J are TRBV14 and TRBJ2-7, with D tentatively TRBD1 (5 bases). CDR3 length equals 13 residues. The germline gives CDR1 SGHDN, CDR2 FVKESK. Trimming cost V 0 bases and J 6 bases, with 9 bases left between them. The chain's CDR3 is CASSQESTGEQYF. The CDR3 nucleotides are TGTGCCAGCAGCCAAGAGTCCACAGGCGAGCAGTACTTC.

This clonotype was recorded many times. The chain employs TRBV12-3 or TRBV12-4 and TRBJ1-2, with a tentative D call TRBD1 (6 bases). The ends were cut back, 8 bases at V and 8 bases at J, with 12 bases in the middle. This CDR3 has 11 residues. The CDR3 spells CASQQGRGYTF. CDR3 nucleotide sequence: TGTGCCAGCCAACAGGGCCGGGGCTACACCTTC.

This clonotype was recorded at least ten times. The chain carries TRBV3-1 and TRBJ1-1; the match to TRBD1 covers 8 bases. The CDR3 is made up of 14 amino acids. Germline loops: CDR1 LGHDT, CDR2 YNNKEL (reference sequence). V lost 6 bases, J lost 2 bases, and 5 bases stayed unmatched. The CDR3 coding sequence is TGTGCCAGCAGGGATGGACAGGGAAACACTGAAGCTTTCTTT. Amino acid sequence: CASRDGQGNTEAFF.

The genes are TRBV5-1 and TRBJ2-7; D is perhaps TRBD1 (5 bases). Germline CDR1 reads SGHRS; CDR2 reads YFSETQ. V dropped 1 base and J dropped 9 bases, with 20 bases sitting between them. The CDR3 runs 15 residues. The CDR3, as DNA: TGCGCCAGCAGCTTGAGTCCAGGGAAAGTCAACGTGCAGTACTTC. Encoded protein: CASSLSPGKVNVQYF.

This clonotype was counted ten times or more. Given a much more abundant clone one base away, this may be a read error. This chain uses TRBV3-1 with TRBJ2-1, with D perhaps matching TRBD2 (7 bases). Germline CDR1 and CDR2: LGHDT and YNNKEL (reference sequence). This CDR3 region has 14 residues. Between the trimmed V and J ends, which lost 3 bases and 10 bases, there was a span of 16 bases. This chain's CDR3 is CASSQRGGVGEQFF. The CDR3 bases are TGTGCCAGCAGCCAGAGGGGGGGAGTCGGGGAGCAGTTCTTC.

The rearrangement uses TRBV5-1 and TRBJ2-7; TRBD2 is a possible D gene (5 bases). V dropped 5 bases and J dropped 0 bases, with 6 bases sitting between them. The CDR3 covers 12 residues. Germline V gene sequence: CDR1 SGHRS, CDR2 YFSETQ. CDR3 sequence: CASREDSYEQYF. The CDR3 DNA follows: TGCGCCAGCAGGGAGGACTCCTACGAGCAGTACTTC.

This clonotype was observed many times. The chain is built from TRBV5-1 and TRBJ2-2, with 8 bases fitting TRBD1. The germline gives CDR1 SGHRS, CDR2 YFSETQ. The junction had 0 bases not matched to a gene; V was cut back by 0 bases and J by 2 bases. The CDR3 has 15 amino acids. The CDR3 spells CASSLAGGNTGELFF. The DNA for the CDR3 is TGCGCCAGCAGCTTGGCAGGGGGCAACACCGGGGAGCTGTTTTTT.

This clonotype was seen many times. The chain recombines TRBV20-1 with TRBJ2-3; 9 bases agree with TRBD2. V gave up 3 bases and J gave up 0 bases; unmatched junction bases: 4. CDR1 and CDR2 from the germline V gene are DFQATT and SNEGSKA (reference sequence). There are 15 residues in the CDR3. CDR3 in DNA: TGCAGTGCTAGGGGCGGGAGGGCTAGCACAGATACGCAGTATTTT. Amino acid sequence: CSARGGRASTDTQYF.

This clonotype appeared many times. CDR3 nucleotides: TGTGCCAGCAGCCTACGGACAGGGTGGGAGACCCAGTACTTC. Its protein product is CASSLRTGWETQYF. The gene calls are TRBV12-3 or TRBV12-4 and TRBJ2-5; 8 bases align to TRBD1. V lost 6 bases to trimming and J lost 5 bases; unmatched junction nucleotides: 8. The CDR3 is 14 residues long.

This clonotype was counted at least ten times. The chain is built from TRBV29-1 and TRBJ2-7, with TRBD2 as a possible D gene (6 bases). V lost 7 bases and J lost 2, with 6 bases in between. Germline V gene data show CDR1 as SQVTM and CDR2 as ANQGSEA. The CDR3 contains 10 residues. CDR3 protein: CSAGAYEQYF. CDR3 nucleotides: TGCAGCGCGGGAGCCTACGAGCAGTACTTC.

V is TRBV30 and J is TRBJ1-3; TRBD1 might be the D (5 bases). This CDR3 region has 13 residues. Germline CDR1 GTSNPN, CDR2 SVGIG (reference sequence). V was shortened by 7 bases and J by 0 bases, with 10 bases between the two germline ends. Here the CDR3 reads CASQTDSGNTIYF. The CDR3 nucleotides are TGTGCCTCCCAGACAGACTCTGGAAACACCATATATTTT.

This clonotype was counted ten times or more. This chain joins TRBV5-1 and TRBJ2-3; 9 bases agree with TRBD1. This CDR3 region has 16 residues. CDR1 is SGHRS and CDR2 is YFSETQ in the germline V gene. Trimming at V came to 0 bases and at J to 5 bases, leaving 7 bases not matched to a gene. CDR3 in amino acids: CASSLERDREVDTQYF. In nucleotides, the CDR3 is TGCGCCAGCAGCTTGGAAAGGGACAGGGAGGTAGATACGCAGTATTTT.

This clonotype was seen many times. The chain employs TRBV20-1 and TRBJ1-2, with D maybe TRBD1 (6 bases). The V end was cut by 6 bases, the J end by 3 bases, with 20 bases between. Germline lookup yields CDR1 DFQATT and CDR2 SNEGSKA (reference sequence). The CDR3 runs to 15 residues. The CDR3 DNA sequence: TGCAGTGCATCGGCCACAGACAGGACTGACTATGGCTACACCTTC. Translating it yields CSASATDRTDYGYTF.

This clonotype was recorded at least ten times. CDR3 coding DNA: TGTGCCAGCGGGGGGCAGGGTGGCGAGCAGTACTTC. The encoded protein is CASGGQGGEQYF. The genes are TRBV4-2 and TRBJ2-7; D may be TRBD1 or TRBD2 (6 bases each). Trimming stripped 8 bases from V and 6 bases from J, with 14 bases between. This CDR3 comprises 12 residues. Germline lookup yields CDR1 LGHNA and CDR2 YNFKEQ.

This clonotype was counted ten times or more. The chain carries TRBV18 and TRBJ2-1; weak D call: TRBD1 (6 bases). Germline-derived CDR1 and CDR2 are KGHSH and LQKENI. This CDR3 contains 14 residues. The V end lost 8 bases, the J end lost 4 bases, and 15 bases lay between the germline ends. The CDR3 DNA follows: TGTGCCAGCCGGGGCTTGGGGGCTTACAATGAGCAGTTCTTC. Translated, it gives CASRGLGAYNEQFF. Combining the CDR3 with reference TRBV18 and TRBJ2-1 gives the whole variable domain NAGVMQNPRHLVRRRGQEARLRCSPMKGHSHVYWYRQLPEEGLKFMVYLQKENIIDESGMPKERFSAEFPKEGPSILRIQQVVRGDSAAYFCASRGLGAYNEQFFGPGTRLTVL.

This chain links TRBV10-3 with TRBJ2-1; 8 bases align to TRBD1. With V trimmed by 6 bases and J by 5 bases, 3 bases remained unmatched. Looked up from germline, CDR1 is ENHRY and CDR2 is SYGVKD. CDR3 length equals 13 residues. The CDR3 DNA sequence: TGTGCCATCAGGACGGACAGGGACAATGAGCAGTTCTTC. Translated, it gives CAIRTDRDNEQFF.

In this sample, this clonotype turned up a few times. J is TRBJ2-3 and V is TRBV6-2 or TRBV6-3, with no clear D. The CDR3 extends over 15 amino acids. V shed 8 bases and J shed 1 base, with 16 bases lying between them. In germline, CDR1 is MNHEY, CDR2 SVGEGT. This CDR3 is CASLGQARGTDTQYF. In nucleotides, the CDR3 is TGTGCCAGCCTAGGGCAGGCTCGGGGCACAGATACGCAGTATTTT.

This clonotype was detected many times. The chain has TRBV5-1 and TRBJ1-1; D gene unclear. This CDR3 contains 15 residues. Trimming shortened V by 0 bases and J by 1 base, and 10 bases separated the two germline ends. Germline V gene data show CDR1 as SGHRS and CDR2 as YFSETQ. The CDR3 here is CASSLVQAQNTEAFF. DNA of the CDR3: TGCGCCAGCAGCTTGGTCCAGGCCCAGAACACTGAAGCTTTCTTT.

This clonotype appeared many times. This chain links TRBV10-2 with TRBJ2-7, with 10 nucleotides matching TRBD1. The trim removed 10 bases at V and 0 bases at J, leaving 6 bases unmatched. The V gene's germline CDR1 is WSHSY and CDR2 SAAADI. This CDR3 has 14 residues. CDR3 sequence (DNA): TGCGCCACCCGGACAGGGGGAGTCTCCTACGAGCAGTACTTC. Protein sequence: CATRTGGVSYEQYF.

The gene calls are TRBV20-1 and TRBJ2-5; a weak D match, TRBD1 (6 bases). CDR1 and CDR2 (germline): DFQATT, SNEGSKA (reference sequence). Deletions cut 1 base from V and 4 bases from J, with 10 bases between. The CDR3 sequence is 13 residues long. The CDR3 coding sequence is TGCAGTGCTAGAGCCCCGGACAGAGAGACCCAGTACTTC. As protein: CSARAPDRETQYF.

This clonotype was seen ten or more times. This chain joins TRBV20-1 and TRBJ2-1; 8 nucleotides match TRBD2. Losses at the gene ends were 6 bases for V and 6 bases for J; bases not matched to a gene: 10. The germline CDR1 and CDR2 sequences are DFQATT and SNEGSKA (reference sequence). The CDR3 is 14 amino acids. The CDR3, as DNA: TGCAGTGCGATCGCCGGGACTAGATTCAATGAGCAGTTCTTC. It translates to CSAIAGTRFNEQFF.

The table lists this clonotype with many counts. The chain combines TRBV27 with TRBJ1-2, with D perhaps TRBD1 (5 bases). Germline CDR1 reads MNHEY; CDR2 reads SMNVEV (reference sequence). CDR3 length: 12 amino acids. With 6 bases removed from V and 8 bases from J, the gap between germline ends came to 13 bases. This chain's CDR3 is CASRGTLGGYTF. DNA for the CDR3: TGTGCCAGCAGAGGGACCTTGGGAGGCTACACCTTC.

This clonotype was counted ten times or more. This rearrangement joins TRBV28 to TRBJ2-7; D gene unclear. Germline V lookup: CDR1 MDHEN, CDR2 SYDVKM. The CDR3 consists of 13 residues. V was shortened by 6 bases and J by 4 bases, with 13 bases between the two germline ends. CDR3 in DNA: TGTGCCAGCAGCTTCGCAGTGGAATACGAGCAGTACTTC. This encodes CASSFAVEYEQYF.